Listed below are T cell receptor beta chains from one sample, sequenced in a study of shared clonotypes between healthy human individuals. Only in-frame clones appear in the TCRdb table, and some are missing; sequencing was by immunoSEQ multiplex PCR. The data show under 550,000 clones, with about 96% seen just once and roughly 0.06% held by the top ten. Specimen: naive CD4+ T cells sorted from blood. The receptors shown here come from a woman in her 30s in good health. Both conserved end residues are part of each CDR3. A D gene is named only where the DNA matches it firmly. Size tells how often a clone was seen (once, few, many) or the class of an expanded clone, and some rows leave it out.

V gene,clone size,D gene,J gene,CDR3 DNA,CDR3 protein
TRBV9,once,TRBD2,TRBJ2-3,TGTGCCAGCAGCGTGATCGGGGTAGCGGGAGTCACAGATACGCAGTATTTT,CASSVIGVAGVTDTQYF
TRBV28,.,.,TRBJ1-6,TGTGCCAGCAGTTTAACAGGTTATAATTCACCCCTCCACTTT,CASSLTGYNSPLHF
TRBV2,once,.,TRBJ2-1,TGTGCCAGCAGCAGGGACTCCTACAATGAGCAGTTCTTC,CASSRDSYNEQFF
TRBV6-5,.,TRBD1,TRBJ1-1,TGTGCCAGCAGTTACTCCAGGGGGCCTATGAACACTGAAGCTTTCTTT,CASSYSRGPMNTEAFF
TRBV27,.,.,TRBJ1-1,TGTGCCAGCAGCTTGAAGAGGGGGACGAACACTGAAGCTTTCTTT,CASSLKRGTNTEAFF
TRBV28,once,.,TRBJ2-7,TGTGCCAGCACCGCGGCGGGCTACGAGCAGTACTTC,CASTAAGYEQYF
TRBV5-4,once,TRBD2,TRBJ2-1,TGTGCCAGCAGCTCCCTGGGACTAGCGGGAGCCCATGAGCAGTTCTTC,CASSSLGLAGAHEQFF
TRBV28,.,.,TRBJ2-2,TGTGCCAGCAGTTCTTTGGGGCAAAACACCGGGGAGCTGTTTTTT,CASSSLGQNTGELFF
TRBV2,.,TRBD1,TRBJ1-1,TGTGCCAGCAATCGACAGGGAACTGACACTGAAGCTTTCTTT,CASNRQGTDTEAFF
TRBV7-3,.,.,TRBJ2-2,TGTGCCAGCAGCTTAGAGTCTAGGGGTAACACCGGGGAGCTGTTTTTT,CASSLESRGNTGELFF
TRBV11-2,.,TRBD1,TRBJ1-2,TGTGCCAGCAGCTTGGGGACAGGGAATGGCTACACCTTC,CASSLGTGNGYTF
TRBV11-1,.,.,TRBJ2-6,TGTGCCAGCAGCTTAAGCTCTGGGGCCAACGTCCTGACTTTC,CASSLSSGANVLTF
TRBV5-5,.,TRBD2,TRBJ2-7,TGTGCCAGCAGCCCCCCAAGGCGGGAGAGAGGCAGGAGGACCTACGAGCAGTACTTC,CASSPPRRERGRRTYEQYF
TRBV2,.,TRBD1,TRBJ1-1,TGTGCCAGCAGTCCGGACAGGGCGAGGAACACTGAAGCTTTCTTT,CASSPDRARNTEAFF
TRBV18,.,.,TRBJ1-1,TGTGCCAGCTCACCGACCGCGAGTTTGTTGAGGGGTATGAACACTGAAGCTTTCTTT,CASSPTASLLRGMNTEAFF
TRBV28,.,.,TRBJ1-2,TGTGCCAGCGAAGGTGCAGACAACATCTCGGGCTACACCTTC,CASEGADNISGYTF
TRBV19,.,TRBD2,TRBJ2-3,TGTGCCAGTAGTCCCGGACTAGCGGGAGGGACAGATACGCAGTATTTT,CASSPGLAGGTDTQYF
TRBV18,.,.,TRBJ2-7,TGTGCCAGCTCACCACGGGGTTTCCCAACCTACGAGCAGTACTTC,CASSPRGFPTYEQYF
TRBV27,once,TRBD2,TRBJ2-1,TGTGCCAGCAGTTTAAGCACTAGCGGGCAAAATGAGCAGTTCTTC,CASSLSTSGQNEQFF
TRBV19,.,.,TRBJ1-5,TGTGCCAGTAGTATACTTGGGGGAAATCAGCCCCAGCATTTT,CASSILGGNQPQHF
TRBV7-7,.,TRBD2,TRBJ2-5,TGTGCCAGCAGCTTAGGGGGTAGCGGGAGTCAAGAGACCCAGTACTTC,CASSLGGSGSQETQYF
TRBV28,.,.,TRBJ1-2,TGTGCCAGCAGTTTACTGGGGGCGGTTGGCTACACCTTC,CASSLLGAVGYTF
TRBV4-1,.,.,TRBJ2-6,TGCGCCAGCAGCTCAGGGGCTGGGGCCAACGTCCTGACTTTC,CASSSGAGANVLTF
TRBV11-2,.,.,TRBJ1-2,TGTGCCAGCAGCCGTGGGGGGCCGCCTCAACATTTTAACTATGGCTACACCTTC,CASSRGGPPQHFNYGYTF
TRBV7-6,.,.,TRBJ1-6,TGTGCCAGCAGCTCTCCTCCATTTCGAGGGCGGGGGAATAAGGACTCACCCCTCCACTTT,CASSSPPFRGRGNKDSPLHF
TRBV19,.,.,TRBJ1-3,TGTGCCAGTAGTATGAAGAGCTCTGGAAACACCATATATTTT,CASSMKSSGNTIYF
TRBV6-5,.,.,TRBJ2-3,TGTGCCAGCAGTTACTCGTGGGGGGTCGCAGATACGCAGTATTTT,CASSYSWGVADTQYF
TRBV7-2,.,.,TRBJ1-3,TGTGCCAGCAGCTCATTTGGTTTCGAGGGAAACACCATATATTTT,CASSSFGFEGNTIYF
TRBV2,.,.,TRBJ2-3,TGTGCCAGCAGTGTCCGCCAGCGCACAGATACGCAGTATTTT,CASSVRQRTDTQYF
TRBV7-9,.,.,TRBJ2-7,TGTGCCAGCAGCTTCGGCGGAACCTACGAGCAGTACTTC,CASSFGGTYEQYF
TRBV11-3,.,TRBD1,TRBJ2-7,TGTGCCAGCAGCCCTCGAGGGGGACAGGGAACCTACGAGCAGTACTTC,CASSPRGGQGTYEQYF
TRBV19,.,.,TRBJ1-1,TGTGCCAGTACCCTAGGGTGGAGGGGCAGAGACACTGAAGCTTTCTTT,CASTLGWRGRDTEAFF
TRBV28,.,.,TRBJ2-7,TGTGCCAGCAGTCCCCAACCCTACGAGCAGTACTTC,CASSPQPYEQYF
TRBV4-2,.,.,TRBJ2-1,TGTGCCAGCAGCCAAGATAGTAGATCTGGACAAAACAATGAGCAGTTCTTC,CASSQDSRSGQNNEQFF
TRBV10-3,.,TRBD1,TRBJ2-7,TGTGCCATCGGAACTGGACAGGGGGCTTACGAGCAGTACTTC,CAIGTGQGAYEQYF
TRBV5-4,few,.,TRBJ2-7,TGTGCCAGCAGCCGGACCCAGGGCCTCTCCTACGAGCAGTACTTC,CASSRTQGLSYEQYF
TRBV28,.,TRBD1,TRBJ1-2,TGTGCCAGCAGTTACGTGACAGGGCCGCCCTATGGCTACACCTTC,CASSYVTGPPYGYTF
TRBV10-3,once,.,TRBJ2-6,TGTGCCATCAGTGCTTCTACACCAGGGGTAGCACGGAAGTCTGGGGCCAACGTCCTGACTTTC,CAISASTPGVARKSGANVLTF
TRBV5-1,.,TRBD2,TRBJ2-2,TGCGCCAGCAGCTTGCAGCTAGCGGGGCACACCGGGGAGCTGTTTTTT,CASSLQLAGHTGELFF
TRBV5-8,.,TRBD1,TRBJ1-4,TGTGCCAGCAGCTTATACGGACAGGGAGGTGAAAAACTGTTTTTT,CASSLYGQGGEKLFF
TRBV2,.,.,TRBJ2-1,TGTGCCAGCAGGGAAAACTCCAATGAGCAGTTCTTC,CASRENSNEQFF
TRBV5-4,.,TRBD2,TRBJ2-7,TGTGCCAGCAGCCCTAGCGGGCGTACTTACGAGCAGTACTTC,CASSPSGRTYEQYF
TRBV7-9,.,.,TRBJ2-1,TGTGCCAGCAGCTTAGCGGGTCAGGGGAAAAGCTCCTACAATGAGCAGTTCTTC,CASSLAGQGKSSYNEQFF
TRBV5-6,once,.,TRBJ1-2,TGTGCCAGCAGCTTGAACAGGAACTATGGCTACACCTTC,CASSLNRNYGYTF
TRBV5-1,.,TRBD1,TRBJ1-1,TGCGCCAGCAGGGGACAGGAGAACACTGAAGCTTTCTTT,CASRGQENTEAFF
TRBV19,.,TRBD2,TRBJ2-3,TGTGCCTCAAAACTAGCGGGTCGCACAGATACGCAGTATTTT,CASKLAGRTDTQYF
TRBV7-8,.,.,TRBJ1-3,TGTGCCAGCAGCGATGGCTCCAGGGGTTTTAAAAACACCATATATTTT,CASSDGSRGFKNTIYF
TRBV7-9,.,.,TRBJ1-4,TGTGCCAGCAGCTTAGGGAGTGTGGTGTCGGCTAATGAAAAACTGTTTTTT,CASSLGSVVSANEKLFF
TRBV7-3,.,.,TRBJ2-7,TGTGCCAGCAGCTTAATAGGCGGAACTACCTACGAGCAGTACTTC,CASSLIGGTTYEQYF
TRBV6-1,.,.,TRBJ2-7,TGTGCCAGCAGTGATGGCCTCGCCTACGAGCAGTACTTC,CASSDGLAYEQYF
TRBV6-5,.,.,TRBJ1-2,TGTGCCAGCAGTTACTCGCAGGGGTTGCATGGCTACACCTTC,CASSYSQGLHGYTF
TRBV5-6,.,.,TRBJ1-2,TGTGCCAGCAACTTGGGTAACTATGGCTACACCTTC,CASNLGNYGYTF
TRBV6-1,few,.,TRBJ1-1,TGTGCCAGCAGTGAGTATGAAGCTTTCTTT,CASSEYEAFF